The clone carrying this T cell receptor beta chain was counted many times. Its antigen is not known. The entry originates in a study of early T cells in non-severe SARS-CoV-2 infection. Turning to the study itself: The sequenced material was bulk RNA from unsorted whole blood, and its chains were unpaired. General study findings and limits: VDJdb matching skewed toward anti-spike CD8 responses, missing private and CD4 specificities.

The TCR library protocol attached unique molecular identifiers to the individual cDNA molecules. Using its own MiXCR run on the 5' RACE reads, TCRdb lists one record per CDR3 protein. The sample has about 30,000 distinct CDR3 sequences; 3.5% to 5.5% are singletons. CDR1 is SGHVS and CDR2 is FQNEAQ in the germline V gene. The CDR3 is made up of 17 amino acids. The junction had 11 bases not matched to a gene; V was cut back by 5 bases and J by 0 bases. The sample here was whole blood, taken at baseline. The V call is TRBV7-8, the J call TRBJ1-2; 8 nucleotides match TRBD1. This TCR was recovered from an adult who was a healthcare worker with PCR-confirmed SARS-CoV-2 infection or an uninfected control (not recorded which). The CDR3 coding sequence is TGTGCCAGCAGCGAGGACAGGGTGCCGAAAGCTAACTATGGCTACACCTTC. As protein: CASSEDRVPKANYGYTF.